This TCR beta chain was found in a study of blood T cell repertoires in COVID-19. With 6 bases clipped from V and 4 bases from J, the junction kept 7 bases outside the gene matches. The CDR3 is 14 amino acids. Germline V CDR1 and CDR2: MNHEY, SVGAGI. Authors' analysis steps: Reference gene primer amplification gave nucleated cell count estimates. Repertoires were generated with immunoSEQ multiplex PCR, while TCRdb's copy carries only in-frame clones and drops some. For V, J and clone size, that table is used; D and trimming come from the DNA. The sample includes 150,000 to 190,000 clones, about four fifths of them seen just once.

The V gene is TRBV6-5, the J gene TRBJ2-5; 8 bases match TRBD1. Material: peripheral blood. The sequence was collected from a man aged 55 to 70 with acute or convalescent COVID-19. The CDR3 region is CASRLGQGRETQYF. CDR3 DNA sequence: TGTGCCAGCAGACTTGGACAGGGCAGAGAGACCCAGTACTTC.